Reported below is one TCR beta chain. The antigen is undetermined. The source of the sample is a study of blood T cells in healthy people across ages. Study-level findings and limits: Age advanced and TCR beta diversity per million T cells fell, roughly linearly. Naive T cell percentage showed a strong correlation with TCR beta diversity. More naive CD4+ cells and higher diversity marked long-lived donors relative to aged donors.

Peripheral blood samples of about 10 milliliters were drawn from each donor. Then a second PCR, running roughly 7 to 12 cycles, was carried out with a sample-barcoded 5' primer and a J-beta primer mix. TCRdb re-analysed the 5' RACE reads in MiXCR, keeping a single row per CDR3 protein. This table has about 1,000,000 distinct CDR3 sequences, 40% to 55% appearing once. V was shortened by 2 bases and J by 4 bases, with 11 bases between the two germline ends. Germline lookup yields CDR1 SEHNR and CDR2 FQNEAQ (reference sequence). The CDR3 extends over 14 amino acids. Sequencing used blood. The sequence derives from a woman aged 55 to 70 in good health. The rearrangement joins TRBV7-9 to TRBJ2-5; D ambiguous. In DNA form, the CDR3 reads TGTGCCAGCAGCTTAATCCGCAAGGGAGAGACCCAGTACTTC. This translates into CASSLIRKGETQYF.